This T cell receptor beta chain was documented in a study of molecular identifiers for immune sequencing clone quantification. This CDR3 comprises 14 residues. V lost 5 bases and J 6 bases, leaving 17 bases between the germline ends. The germline CDR1 and CDR2 sequences are SQVTM and ANQGSEA. This clonotype was seen at least ten times. TCRdb fed the PCR reads into MiXCR, producing one record per CDR3 protein. The data show about 320,000 distinct CDR3 sequences, over 20% seen once. The receptor's source is a human donor in good health. Some libraries in this study had Jurkat cell RNA spiked in. Input material: naive CD8+ T cells from blood, with Jurkat cell RNA spiked in. Subset: FACS-sorted CD8+CD4-CCR7+CD45RA+ naive T cells. V gene TRBV29-1 combines with J gene TRBJ2-1; no clear D. In DNA, the CDR3 is TGCAGCGTTTATTCTGCGCGGCACGTCAATGAGCAGTTCTTC. This sequence encodes CSVYSARHVNEQFF.